Listed below are T cell receptor beta chains from one sample, sequenced in a study of human CD4 T cells and Enterobacteriaceae. Produced via immunoSEQ multiplex PCR; TCRdb's table is partial and in-frame only. The sample gives under 35,000 clones, about 80% of which show up once; approximately 1.5% is in the top ten. The sequenced sample was memory CD4+ T cells from blood. These receptors came from a human donor in good health. Each CDR3 is given with its conserved first and last residue.

j_gene | v_gene | CDR3aa
TRBJ2-5 | TRBV5-1 | CASSGQTGRETQYF
TRBJ2-3 | TRBV7-3 | CASSQGTGAPTQYF
TRBJ1-2 | TRBV5-1 | CASSSDSAYGYTF
TRBJ2-3 | TRBV29-1 | CSVRQGGTDTQYF
TRBJ2-3 | TRBV19 | CASSIGNSFTDTQYF
TRBJ1-2 | TRBV4-1 | CASSQDRRAYGYTF
TRBJ1-5 | TRBV2 | CASSGTGGSNQPQHF
TRBJ2-2 | TRBV6-1 | CASTVLRAGELFF
TRBJ1-2 | TRBV4-2 | CASSQDRSGGRGDYGYTF
TRBJ2-7 | TRBV6-6 | CASTLEGTRDEQYF
TRBJ2-7 | TRBV11-2 | CASSSGLAAYEQYF
TRBJ1-4 | TRBV2 | CASSEQGLANEKLFF
TRBJ1-5 | TRBV6-1 | CASRGALTQHF
TRBJ2-3 | TRBV5-5 | CASSLATDRSVDTQYF
TRBJ2-7 | TRBV18 | CASSPRGGQGAGEQYF
TRBJ2-5 | TRBV12-2 | CASRLAGLPAGTQYF
TRBJ2-2 | TRBV7-3 | CASSLEQGVTGELFF
TRBJ1-1 | TRBV11-2 | CASSPHTMNTEAFF
TRBJ1-1 | TRBV29-1 | CSVNQQNTEAFF
TRBJ1-4 | TRBV15 | CATSRDLTGGRTNEKLFF
TRBJ2-1 | TRBV9 | CASSVGRAGGSTGEQFF
TRBJ2-1 | TRBV7-2 | CASSVGYGDEQFF
TRBJ1-4 | TRBV6-6 | CASKAALMEKLFF
TRBJ2-5 | TRBV6-4 | CASTRRGETQYF
TRBJ2-7 | TRBV7-2 | CASSLAGVGEQYF
TRBJ1-2 | TRBV7-2 | CASSSQGDGYTF
TRBJ2-1 | TRBV29-1 | CSVESSVGDNEQFF
TRBJ2-2 | TRBV5-6 | CASSGTSDGELFF
TRBJ2-7 | TRBV6-5 | CASSYSFQESYEQYF
TRBJ2-3 | TRBV6-4 | CASSQQGGPDTQYF
TRBJ2-7 | TRBV7-3 | CASSPQAGAWDEQYF
TRBJ1-5 | TRBV28 | CASSQGGQPQHF
TRBJ1-1 | TRBV5-5 | CASSSLAGNTGEAFF
TRBJ1-1 | TRBV5-6 | CASSLGQDLPSYTEAFF
TRBJ1-1 | TRBV5-1 | CASSMDRGITEAFF
TRBJ2-5 | TRBV7-3 | CASSLHQGQETQYF
TRBJ2-2 | TRBV7-3 | CASSLGGTGELFF
TRBJ2-2 | TRBV6-5 | CASSYGGGNTGELFF
TRBJ1-1 | TRBV5-6 | CASSPTGRGGNTEAFF
TRBJ1-1 | TRBV7-2 | CASSLDPPNTEAFF
TRBJ1-2 | TRBV4-1 | CASSQPSTSATNYGYTF
NA | TRBV30 | CAFRDRGTYEQYF
TRBJ2-3 | TRBV7-8 | CASSWAAGHLPGTDTQYF
TRBJ2-3 | TRBV7-7 | CASSLDFTDTQYF
TRBJ2-1 | TRBV5-4 | CASSSGTSGSWEQFF
TRBJ2-7 | TRBV25-1 | CASSPRTSGNPEQYF